This T cell receptor beta chain is drawn from a study of T-cell reconstitution after alpha-beta-depleted transplantation in children. Study findings and constraints: At the one-year point after transplant, T-cell counts and TCRbeta diversity were found to come mostly from T cells that had been newly produced. Several patients had high TCRbeta diversity at day 60; it came from surviving recipient T cells and thymic progenitors. The study reportedly traced alpha-beta T cells about two months after transplant to several hundred expanded graft clones.

Unique molecular identifiers were incorporated into the prepared TCRbeta library. TCRdb recomputed calls from the PCR reads with MiXCR, one row per CDR3 protein. The top ten clones hold 12% to 15% of a sample with 500,000 or so distinct CDR3 sequences, around 10% of them seen once. Notes on this clonotype: What it binds is unknown.

V was trimmed by 4 bases and J by 3 bases, leaving 16 bases between them. CDR1 is MNHNS, CDR2 SASEGT, per germline. The CDR3 covers 15 residues. The chain recombines TRBV6-1 with TRBJ2-7; D not certain. The sequences come from PBMCs, mostly from graft donor cells, collected 180 days after TCRalphabeta/CD19-depleted stem cell transplant. The TCR originated in a female patient aged 2-10 years who had a stem cell transplant for aplastic anemia, so the T cells may come from the graft donor. The DNA of the CDR3 is TGTGCCAGCAGTGGGTGGAGACCTACCGACTACGAGCAGTACTTC. Amino acids: CASSGWRPTDYEQYF.